What follows is one T cell receptor beta chain and its context. TCRdb keeps only in-frame clones here, not all; method: immunoSEQ multiplex PCR. The table records tens of thousands of clones, just under 85% of them present only once. The sample is drawn from a study of OX40 agonist ivuxolimab in advanced cancers. This CDR3 has 12 amino acids. V dropped 6 bases and J dropped 6; count of bases not matched to a gene: 2. Germline V gene sequence: CDR1 MNHEY, CDR2 SMNVEV (reference sequence). With autoimmune disease history or systemic immunosuppression, patients were excluded. The chain couples TRBV27 to TRBJ2-3; 8 positions agree with TRBD1. The source is an adult with an advanced solid tumor such as melanoma, head and neck, liver or kidney cancer. The sequences come from CD4+ or CD8+ T cells sorted from blood, collected in a trial of the OX40 agonist ivuxolimab. CDR3 region: CASSWTGDTQYF. The CDR3 DNA reads as TGTGCCAGCAGCTGGACAGGGGATACGCAGTATTTT.